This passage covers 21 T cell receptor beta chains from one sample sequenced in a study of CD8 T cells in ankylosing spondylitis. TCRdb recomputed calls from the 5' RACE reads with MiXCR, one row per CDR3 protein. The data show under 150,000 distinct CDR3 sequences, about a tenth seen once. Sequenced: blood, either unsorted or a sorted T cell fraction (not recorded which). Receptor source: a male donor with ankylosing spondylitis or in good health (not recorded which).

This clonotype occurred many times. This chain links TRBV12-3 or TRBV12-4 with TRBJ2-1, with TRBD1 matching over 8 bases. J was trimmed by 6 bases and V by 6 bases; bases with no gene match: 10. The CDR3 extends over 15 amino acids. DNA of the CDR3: TGTGCCAGCAGCACATGGACAGGGAGCCGCAATGAGCAGTTCTTC. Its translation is CASSTWTGSRNEQFF.

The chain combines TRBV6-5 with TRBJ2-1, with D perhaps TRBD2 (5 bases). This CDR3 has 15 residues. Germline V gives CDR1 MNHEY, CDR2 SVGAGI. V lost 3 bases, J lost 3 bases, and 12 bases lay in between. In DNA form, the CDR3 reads TGTGCCAGCAGTTATAACGGGAACCTCTACAATGAGCAGTTCTTC. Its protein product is CASSYNGNLYNEQFF.

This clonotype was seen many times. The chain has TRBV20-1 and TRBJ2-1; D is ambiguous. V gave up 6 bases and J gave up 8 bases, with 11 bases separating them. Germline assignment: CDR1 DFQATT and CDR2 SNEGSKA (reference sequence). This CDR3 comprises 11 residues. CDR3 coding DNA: TGCAGTGCCCCCACGAGTTATGAGCAGTTCTTC. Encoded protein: CSAPTSYEQFF.

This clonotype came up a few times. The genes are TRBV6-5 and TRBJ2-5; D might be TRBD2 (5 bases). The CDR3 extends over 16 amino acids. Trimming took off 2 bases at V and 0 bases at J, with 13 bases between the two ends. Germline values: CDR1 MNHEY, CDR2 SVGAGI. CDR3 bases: TGTGCCAGCAGTTACGGCCCTCGGGGATACCAAGAGACCCAGTACTTC. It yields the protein CASSYGPRGYQETQYF.

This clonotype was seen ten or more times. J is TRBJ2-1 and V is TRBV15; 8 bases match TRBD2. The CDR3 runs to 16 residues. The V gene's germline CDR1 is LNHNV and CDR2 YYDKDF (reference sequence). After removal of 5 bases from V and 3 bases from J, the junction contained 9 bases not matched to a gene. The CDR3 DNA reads TGTGCCACCAGCGGCATTACTAGCGGAGACTACAATGAGCAGTTCTTC. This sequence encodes CATSGITSGDYNEQFF.

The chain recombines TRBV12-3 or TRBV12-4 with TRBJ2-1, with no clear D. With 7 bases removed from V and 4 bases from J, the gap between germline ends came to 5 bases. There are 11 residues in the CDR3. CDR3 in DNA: TGTGCCAGCACCCAATACAATGAGCAGTTCTTC. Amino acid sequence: CASTQYNEQFF.

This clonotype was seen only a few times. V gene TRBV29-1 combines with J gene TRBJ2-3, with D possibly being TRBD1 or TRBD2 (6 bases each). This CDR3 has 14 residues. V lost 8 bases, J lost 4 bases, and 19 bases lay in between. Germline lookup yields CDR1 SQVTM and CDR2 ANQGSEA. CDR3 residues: CSHRVGGDPDTQYF. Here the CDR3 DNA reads TGCAGCCATCGTGTGGGGGGCGACCCAGATACGCAGTATTTT.

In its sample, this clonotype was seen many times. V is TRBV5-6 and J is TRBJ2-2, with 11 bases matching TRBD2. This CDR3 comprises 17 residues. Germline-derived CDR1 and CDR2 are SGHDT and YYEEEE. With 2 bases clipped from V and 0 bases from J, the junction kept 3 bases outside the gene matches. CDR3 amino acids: CASSLTSGRSNTGELFF. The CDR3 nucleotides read TGTGCCAGCAGCTTAACTAGCGGGAGATCGAACACCGGGGAGCTGTTTTTT. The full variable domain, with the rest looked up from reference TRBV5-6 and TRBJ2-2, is DAGVTQSPTHLIKTRGQQVTLRCSPKSGHDTVSWYQQALGQGPQFIFQYYEEEERQRGNFPDRFSGHQFPNYSSELNVNALLLGDSALYLCASSLTSGRSNTGELFFGEGSRLTVL.

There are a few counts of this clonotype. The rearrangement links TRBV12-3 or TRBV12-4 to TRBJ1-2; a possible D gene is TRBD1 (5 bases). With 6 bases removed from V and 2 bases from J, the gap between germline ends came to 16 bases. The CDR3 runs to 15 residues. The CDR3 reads CASRKTQGPNYGYTF. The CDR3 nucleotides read TGTGCCAGCAGAAAAACGCAGGGTCCCAACTATGGCTACACCTTC.

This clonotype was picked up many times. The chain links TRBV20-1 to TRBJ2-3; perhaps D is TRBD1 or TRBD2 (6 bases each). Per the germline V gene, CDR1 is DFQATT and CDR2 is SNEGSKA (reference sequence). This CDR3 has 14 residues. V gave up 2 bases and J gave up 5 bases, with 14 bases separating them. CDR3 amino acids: CSARFGGREDTQYF. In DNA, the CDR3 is TGCAGTGCTAGATTCGGGGGCCGTGAAGATACGCAGTATTTT.

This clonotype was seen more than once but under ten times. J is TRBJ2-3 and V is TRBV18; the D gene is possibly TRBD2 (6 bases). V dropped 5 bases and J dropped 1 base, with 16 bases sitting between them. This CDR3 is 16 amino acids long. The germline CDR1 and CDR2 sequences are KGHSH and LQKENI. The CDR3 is CASSTREARGTDTQYF. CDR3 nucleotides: TGTGCCAGCTCAACGAGGGAGGCGCGGGGCACAGATACGCAGTATTTT.

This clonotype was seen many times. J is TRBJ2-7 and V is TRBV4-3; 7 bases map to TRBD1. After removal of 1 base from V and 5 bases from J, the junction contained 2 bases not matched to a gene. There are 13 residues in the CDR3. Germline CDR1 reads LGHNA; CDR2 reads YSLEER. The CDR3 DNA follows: TGCGCCAGCAGCCAAGGACAGGGCCACGAGCAGTACTTC. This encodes CASSQGQGHEQYF.

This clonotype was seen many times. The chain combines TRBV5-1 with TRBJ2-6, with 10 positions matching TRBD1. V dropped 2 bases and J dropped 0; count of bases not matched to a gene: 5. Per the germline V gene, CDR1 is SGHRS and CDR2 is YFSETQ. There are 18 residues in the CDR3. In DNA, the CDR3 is TGCGCCAGCAGCTTCTTGGGACAGGGGACCTCTGGGGCCAACGTCCTGACTTTC. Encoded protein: CASSFLGQGTSGANVLTF.

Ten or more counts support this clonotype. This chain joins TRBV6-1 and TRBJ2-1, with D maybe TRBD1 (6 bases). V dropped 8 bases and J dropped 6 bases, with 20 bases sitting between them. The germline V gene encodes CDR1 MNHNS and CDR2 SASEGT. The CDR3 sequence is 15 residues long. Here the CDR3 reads CASLIYRDSPNEQFF. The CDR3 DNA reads TGTGCCAGCCTGATCTACAGGGATTCACCCAATGAGCAGTTCTTC.

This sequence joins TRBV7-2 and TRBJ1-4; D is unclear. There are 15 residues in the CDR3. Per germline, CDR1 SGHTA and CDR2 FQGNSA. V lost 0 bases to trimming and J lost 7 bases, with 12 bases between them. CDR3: CASSLAPGVGEKLFF. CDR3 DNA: TGTGCCAGCAGCTTAGCTCCGGGTGTGGGTGAAAAACTGTTTTTT.

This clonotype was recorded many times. The CDR3 loop is CSARASQQGWGTEAFF. The CDR3 nucleotides read TGCAGTGCTAGAGCCTCCCAACAGGGGTGGGGGACTGAAGCTTTCTTT. The chain links TRBV20-1 to TRBJ1-1; 7 nucleotides line up with TRBD1. CDR3 length: 16 amino acids. After removal of 1 base from V and 5 bases from J, the junction contained 13 bases not matched to a gene. The germline CDR1 and CDR2 sequences are DFQATT and SNEGSKA (reference sequence).

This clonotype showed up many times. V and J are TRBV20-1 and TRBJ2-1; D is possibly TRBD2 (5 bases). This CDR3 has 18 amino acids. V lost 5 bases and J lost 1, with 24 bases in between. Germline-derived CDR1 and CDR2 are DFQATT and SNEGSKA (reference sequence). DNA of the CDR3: TGCAGTGCTGACCAGGCCCGGGGTGCTCATTCTTCCTACAATGAGCAGTTCTTC. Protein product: CSADQARGAHSSYNEQFF.

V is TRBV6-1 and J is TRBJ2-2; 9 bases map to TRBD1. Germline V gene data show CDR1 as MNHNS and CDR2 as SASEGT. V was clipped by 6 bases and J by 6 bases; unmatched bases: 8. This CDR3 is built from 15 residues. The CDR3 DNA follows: TGTGCCAGCAGGACGGGACAGGGAGGCGCCGGGGAGCTGTTTTTT. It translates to CASRTGQGGAGELFF.

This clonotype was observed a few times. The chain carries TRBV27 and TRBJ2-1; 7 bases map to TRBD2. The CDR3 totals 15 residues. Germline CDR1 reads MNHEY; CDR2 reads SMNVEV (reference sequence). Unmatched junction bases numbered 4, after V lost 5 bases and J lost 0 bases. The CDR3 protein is CASSRLAVSYNEQFF. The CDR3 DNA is TGTGCCAGCAGTCGTCTAGCGGTCTCCTACAATGAGCAGTTCTTC.

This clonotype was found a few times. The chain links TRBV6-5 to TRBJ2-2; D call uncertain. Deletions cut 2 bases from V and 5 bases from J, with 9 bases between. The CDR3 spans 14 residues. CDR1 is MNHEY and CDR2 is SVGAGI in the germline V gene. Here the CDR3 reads CASSYAELTGELFF. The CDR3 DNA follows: TGTGCCAGCAGTTACGCGGAGCTTACCGGGGAGCTGTTTTTT.

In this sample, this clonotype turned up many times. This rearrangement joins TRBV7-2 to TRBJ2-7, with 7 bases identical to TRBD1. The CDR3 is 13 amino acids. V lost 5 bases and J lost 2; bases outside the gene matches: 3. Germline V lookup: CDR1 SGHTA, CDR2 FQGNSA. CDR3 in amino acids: CASSQDRAYEQYF. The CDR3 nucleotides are TGTGCCAGCAGCCAAGACAGGGCCTACGAGCAGTACTTC.